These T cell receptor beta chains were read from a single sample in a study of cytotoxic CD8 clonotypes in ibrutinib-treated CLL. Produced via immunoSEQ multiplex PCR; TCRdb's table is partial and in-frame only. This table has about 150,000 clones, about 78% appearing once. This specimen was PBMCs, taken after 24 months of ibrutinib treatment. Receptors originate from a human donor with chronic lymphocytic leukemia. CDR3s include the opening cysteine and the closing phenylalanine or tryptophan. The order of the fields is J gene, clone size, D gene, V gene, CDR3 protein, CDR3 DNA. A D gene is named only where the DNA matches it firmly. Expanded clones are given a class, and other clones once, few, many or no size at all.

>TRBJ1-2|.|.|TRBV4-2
CASSQDRQQRLNNYGYTF
TGTGCCAGCAGCCAAGATAGGCAGCAGAGACTCAATAACTATGGCTACACCTTC
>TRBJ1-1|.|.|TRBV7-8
CASSLHGATNTEAFF
TGTGCCAGCAGCTTACACGGGGCAACGAACACTGAAGCTTTCTTT
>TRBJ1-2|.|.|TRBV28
CASSLAGFSGYTF
TGTGCCAGCAGTTTAGCGGGGTTTAGCGGCTACACCTTC
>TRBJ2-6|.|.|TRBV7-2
CASSRGASGANVLTF
TGTGCCAGCAGCCGCGGGGCTAGCGGGGCCAACGTCCTGACTTTC
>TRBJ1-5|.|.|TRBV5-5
CASSFQGPQPQHF
TGTGCCAGCAGCTTCCAGGGGCCGCAGCCCCAGCATTTT
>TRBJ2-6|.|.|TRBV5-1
CASSFEGPGANVLTF
TGCGCCAGCAGCTTCGAGGGACCTGGGGCCAACGTCCTGACTTTC
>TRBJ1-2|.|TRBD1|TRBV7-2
CASSLEDRAITYGYTF
TGTGCCAGCAGCTTAGAGGACAGGGCCATAACCTATGGCTACACCTTC
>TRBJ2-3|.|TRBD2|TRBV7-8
CASSPEGLGPQYF
TGTGCCAGCAGCCCGGAGGGACTAGGCCCCCAGTATTTT
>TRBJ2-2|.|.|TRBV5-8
CASSLFGGGTGELFF
TGTGCCAGCAGCTTGTTTGGGGGCGGCACCGGGGAGCTGTTTTTT
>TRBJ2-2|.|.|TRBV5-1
CASSPGGHSNTGELFF
TGCGCCAGCAGCCCGGGGGGACATTCGAACACCGGGGAGCTGTTTTTT
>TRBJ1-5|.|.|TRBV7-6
CASSLWEDNQPQHF
TGTGCCAGCAGCTTATGGGAGGACAATCAGCCCCAGCATTTT
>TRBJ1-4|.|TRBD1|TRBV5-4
CASSRGTGGPDEKLFF
TGTGCCAGCAGCCGGGGGACAGGCGGGCCGGATGAAAAACTGTTTTTT
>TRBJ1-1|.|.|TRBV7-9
CASSLVGRGAFF
TGTGCCAGCAGCTTAGTGGGGCGCGGAGCTTTCTTT
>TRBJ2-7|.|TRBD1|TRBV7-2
CASSLDRDRDYEQYF
TGTGCCAGCAGCTTAGACCGCGACAGGGACTACGAGCAGTACTTC
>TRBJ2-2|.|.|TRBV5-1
CASSFKGGNTGELFF
TGCGCCAGCAGCTTTAAGGGCGGGAACACCGGGGAGCTGTTTTTT
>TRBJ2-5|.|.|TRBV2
CATRLDVGTQYF
TGTGCCACCAGACTAGATGTTGGGACCCAGTACTTC
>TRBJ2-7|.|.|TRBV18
CASSPTTYEQYF
TGTGCCAGCTCCCCGACCACCTACGAGCAGTACTTC
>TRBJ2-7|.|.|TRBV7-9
CASSLKGVRPSYEQYF
TGTGCCAGCAGCCTCAAGGGGGTAAGACCCTCCTACGAGCAGTACTTC
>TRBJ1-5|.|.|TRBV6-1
CASSEDRPGPQHF
TGTGCCAGCAGTGAAGATAGACCGGGACCTCAGCATTTT
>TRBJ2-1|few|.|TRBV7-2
CASTRVGGAEQFF
TGTGCCAGCACCCGGGTAGGGGGGGCTGAGCAGTTCTTC
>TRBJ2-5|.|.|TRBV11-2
CASSQGVRGPGYF
TGTGCCAGCAGCCAAGGGGTCCGGGGCCCAGGGTACTTC
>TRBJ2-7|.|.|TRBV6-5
CASSPRDNYEQYF
TGTGCCAGCAGCCCACGGGACAACTACGAGCAGTACTTC